This T cell receptor beta chain was identified during a study of blood T cells in healthy people across ages. This CDR3 is 16 amino acids long. In germline, CDR1 is SGHAT, CDR2 FQNNGV. After removal of 3 bases from V and 5 bases from J, the junction contained 8 bases not matched to a gene. Primed by a sample-barcoded 5' primer and a J-beta primer mix, a second PCR proceeded for about 6 to 12 cycles. TCRdb reprocessed the 5' RACE reads with MiXCR, giving one entry per CDR3 protein. The data hold around 500,000 distinct CDR3 sequences, with around half observed a single time. On this clonotype itself: Its antigen is still unknown.

The people who gave samples were healthy Caucasians from Russia, aged about 6 to 100. Each donor supplied ten milliliters of peripheral blood. General study results and limits: Older age coincided with a roughly linear decline in TCR beta diversity per million T cells.

This TCR derives from a man aged 80 or over in good health. The rearrangement joins TRBV11-2 to TRBJ2-3; TRBD2 agrees at 10 bases. The sequencing sample was made of blood. In DNA form, the CDR3 reads TGTGCCAGCAGCTTCTGGACTAGCGGAAAGGGAGATACGCAGTATTTT. This translates into CASSFWTSGKGDTQYF.